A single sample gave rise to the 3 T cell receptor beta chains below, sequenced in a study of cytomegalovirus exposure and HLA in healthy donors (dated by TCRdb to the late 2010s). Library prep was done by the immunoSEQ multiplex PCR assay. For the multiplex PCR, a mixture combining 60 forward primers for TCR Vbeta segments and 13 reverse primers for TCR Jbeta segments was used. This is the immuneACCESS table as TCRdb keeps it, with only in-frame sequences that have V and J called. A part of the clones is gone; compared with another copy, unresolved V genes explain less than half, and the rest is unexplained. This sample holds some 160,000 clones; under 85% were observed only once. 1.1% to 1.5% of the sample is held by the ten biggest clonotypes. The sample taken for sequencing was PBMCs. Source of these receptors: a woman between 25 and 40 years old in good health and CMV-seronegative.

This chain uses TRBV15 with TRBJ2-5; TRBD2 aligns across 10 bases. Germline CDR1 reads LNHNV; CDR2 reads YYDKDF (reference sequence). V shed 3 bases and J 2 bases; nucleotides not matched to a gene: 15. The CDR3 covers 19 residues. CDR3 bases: TGTGCCACCAGCAGTCTCGAGGGGACTAGCGAAGAAGTTCAAGAGACCCAGTACTTC. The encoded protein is CATSSLEGTSEEVQETQYF.

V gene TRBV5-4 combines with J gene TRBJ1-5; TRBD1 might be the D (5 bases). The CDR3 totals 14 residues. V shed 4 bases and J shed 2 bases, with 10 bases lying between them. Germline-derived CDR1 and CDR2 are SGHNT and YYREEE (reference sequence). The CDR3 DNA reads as TGTGCCAGCAGCCCCGGGGGTGGCAATCAGCCCCAGCATTTT. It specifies CASSPGGGNQPQHF.

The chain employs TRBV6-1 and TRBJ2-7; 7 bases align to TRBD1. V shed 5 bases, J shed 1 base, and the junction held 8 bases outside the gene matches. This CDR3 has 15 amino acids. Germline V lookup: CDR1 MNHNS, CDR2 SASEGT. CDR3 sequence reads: CASSRNRDRSYEQYF. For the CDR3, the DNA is TGTGCCAGCAGTAGGAACCGGGACAGATCCTACGAGCAGTACTTC.